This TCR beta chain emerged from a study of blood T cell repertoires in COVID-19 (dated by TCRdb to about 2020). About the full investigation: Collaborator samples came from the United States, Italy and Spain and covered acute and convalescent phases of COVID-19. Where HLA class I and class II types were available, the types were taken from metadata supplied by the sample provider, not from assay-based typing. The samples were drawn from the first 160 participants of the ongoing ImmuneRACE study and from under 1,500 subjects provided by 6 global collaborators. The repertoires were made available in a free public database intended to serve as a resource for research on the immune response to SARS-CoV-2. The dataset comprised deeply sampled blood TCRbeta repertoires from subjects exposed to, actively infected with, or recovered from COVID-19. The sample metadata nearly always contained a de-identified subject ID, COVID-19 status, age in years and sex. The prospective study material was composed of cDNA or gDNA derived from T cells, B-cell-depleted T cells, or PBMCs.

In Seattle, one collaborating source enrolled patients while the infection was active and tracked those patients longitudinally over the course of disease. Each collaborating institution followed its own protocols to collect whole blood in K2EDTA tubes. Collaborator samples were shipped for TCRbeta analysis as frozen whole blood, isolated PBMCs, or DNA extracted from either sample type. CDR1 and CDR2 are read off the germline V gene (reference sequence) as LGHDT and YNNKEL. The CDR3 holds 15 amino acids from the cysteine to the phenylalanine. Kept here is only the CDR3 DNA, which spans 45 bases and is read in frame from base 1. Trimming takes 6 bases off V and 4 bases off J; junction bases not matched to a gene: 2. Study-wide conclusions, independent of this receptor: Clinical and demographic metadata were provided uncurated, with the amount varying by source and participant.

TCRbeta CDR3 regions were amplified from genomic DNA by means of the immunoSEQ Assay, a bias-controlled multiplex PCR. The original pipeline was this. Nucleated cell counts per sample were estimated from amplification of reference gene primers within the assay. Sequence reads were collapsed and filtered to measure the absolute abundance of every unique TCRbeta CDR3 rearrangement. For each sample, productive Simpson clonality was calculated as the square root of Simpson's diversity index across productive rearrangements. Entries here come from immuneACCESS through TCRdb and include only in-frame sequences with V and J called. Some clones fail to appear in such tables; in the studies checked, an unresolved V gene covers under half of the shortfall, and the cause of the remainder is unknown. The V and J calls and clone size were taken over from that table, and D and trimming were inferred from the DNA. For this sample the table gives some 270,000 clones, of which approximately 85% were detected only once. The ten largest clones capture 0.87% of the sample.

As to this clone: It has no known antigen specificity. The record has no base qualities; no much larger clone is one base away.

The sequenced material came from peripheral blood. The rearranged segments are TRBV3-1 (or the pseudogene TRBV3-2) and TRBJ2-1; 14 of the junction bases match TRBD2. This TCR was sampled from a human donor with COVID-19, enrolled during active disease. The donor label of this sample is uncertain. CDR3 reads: CASRRTSGGYNEQFF. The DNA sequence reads TGTGCCAGCAGACGGACTAGCGGGGGGTACAATGAGCAGTTCTTC.